The 30 T cell receptor beta chains presented below share a single source sample, sequenced in a study of neurological immune-mediated disorders. TCRdb processed the 5' RACE reads anew with MiXCR; each CDR3 protein has one entry. The sample shows fewer than 50,000 distinct CDR3 sequences, approximately 12% of them seen only once. As to time point: technical triplicate 1. Sequencing used PBMCs. These receptors originate from a man aged 60 to 69 with HTLV-1-associated myelopathy (HAM/TSP).

In this sample, this clonotype turned up many times. The rearrangement links TRBV3-1 to TRBJ2-1; 10 nucleotides line up with TRBD1. The CDR3 spans 13 residues. The germline gives CDR1 LGHDT, CDR2 YNNKEL (reference sequence). J gave up 8 bases and V 4 bases, and 2 bases lay outside the gene matches. The CDR3 protein is CASSPGQGYEQFF. The DNA for the CDR3 is TGTGCCAGCAGCCCGGGACAGGGGTATGAGCAGTTCTTC.

The table lists this clonotype with many counts. The rearrangement links TRBV7-9 to TRBJ2-5; TRBD2 matches at 8 bases. Germline-derived CDR1 and CDR2 are SEHNR and FQNEAQ (reference sequence). V shed 5 bases, J shed 1 base, and the junction held 6 bases outside the gene matches. This CDR3 comprises 15 residues. The CDR3 loop is CASSRGGWGQETQYF. The CDR3 nucleotides are TGTGCCAGCAGCCGGGGGGGTTGGGGCCAAGAGACCCAGTACTTC. Drawing the rest from reference TRBV7-9 and TRBJ2-5, the complete variable domain is DTGVSQNPRHKITKRGQNVTFRCDPISEHNRLYWYRQTLGQGPEFLTYFQNEAQLEKSRLLSDRFSAERPKGSFSTLEIQRTEQGDSAMYLCASSRGGWGQETQYFGPGTRLLVL.

There are many counts of this clonotype. V gene TRBV12-3 or TRBV12-4 combines with J gene TRBJ2-2, with 11 positions matching TRBD2. V was clipped by 5 bases and J by 2 bases; unmatched bases: 7. The CDR3 length is 17 residues. The CDR3 reads CASSPPTSGVNTGELFF. The CDR3 region has the DNA TGTGCCAGCAGTCCCCCGACTAGCGGGGTCAACACCGGGGAGCTGTTTTTT.

This clonotype was seen ten or more times. V usage is TRBV7-9 and J usage is TRBJ1-1; no clear D. The germline V and J ends were trimmed by 0 bases and 1 base, with 12 bases remaining between them. There are 16 residues in the CDR3. Germline V gene data show CDR1 as SEHNR and CDR2 as FQNEAQ (reference sequence). CDR3 coding DNA: TGTGCCAGCAGCTTAGCCGAAGGCCACCCGAACACTGAAGCTTTCTTT. Its protein is CASSLAEGHPNTEAFF.

This clonotype was found many times. The chain links TRBV24-1 to TRBJ2-3; tentative D call: TRBD2 (6 bases). CDR1 is KGHDR, CDR2 SFDVKD, per germline. This CDR3 spans 15 amino acids. The V and J ends lost 3 bases and 5 bases respectively, with 14 bases between them. CDR3 sequence (DNA): TGTGCCACCAGTGATCCCGGACGGGAGAGAGATACGCAGTATTTT. Encoded protein: CATSDPGRERDTQYF.

This clonotype was detected many times. J is TRBJ2-3 and V is TRBV7-2, with 12 bases identical to TRBD2. The V gene's germline CDR1 is SGHTA and CDR2 FQGNSA. The V and J ends lost 1 base and 10 bases, in that order; junction bases with no gene match: 3. The CDR3 has 14 residues. CDR3 DNA: TGTGCCAGCAGCTTAGGTCTAGCGGGGGGGGCGCAGTATTTT. It encodes CASSLGLAGGAQYF.

Turning to this clonotype: At one end the junction does not follow the germline gene, possibly because of a read error. The J gene is TRBJ2-7, the V gene TRBV5-1; D remains unclear. The CDR3 totals 14 residues. Per germline, CDR1 SGHRS and CDR2 YFSETQ. The CDR3 loop is CASSLGRWRCEQYF. In nucleotides, the CDR3 is TGCGCCAGTAGCTTGGGCAGGTGGAGATGCGAGCAGTACTTC.

This clonotype was seen many times. The rearrangement links TRBV2 to TRBJ1-3; D gene ambiguous. Trimming took off 5 bases at V and 4 bases at J, with 9 bases between the two ends. The CDR3 has 13 amino acids. Germline V gives CDR1 SNHLY, CDR2 FYNNEI. DNA for the CDR3: TGTGCCAGCAGTCAAGAACAAGGAAACACCATATATTTT. It specifies CASSQEQGNTIYF.

This clonotype has a count of ten or more. The chain joins TRBV7-9 to TRBJ2-3; D remains unclear. Between the trimmed V and J ends, which lost 4 bases and 8 bases, there was a span of 10 bases. This CDR3 spans 12 amino acids. Germline values: CDR1 SEHNR, CDR2 FQNEAQ (reference sequence). The DNA for the CDR3 is TGTGCCAGCAGCTCAGAAGTTAGTACGCAGTATTTT. This encodes CASSSEVSTQYF.

This clonotype was picked up many times. V is TRBV5-1 and J is TRBJ2-1; D uncertain. Trimming removed 3 bases from V and 1 base from J, with 11 bases in between. The CDR3 sequence is 15 residues long. Germline CDR1 SGHRS, CDR2 YFSETQ. The CDR3 here is CASSSSLGSYNEQFF. The CDR3 nucleotides are TGCGCCAGCAGCTCGAGCCTTGGATCCTACAATGAGCAGTTCTTC.

This clonotype was counted ten times or more. This chain joins TRBV20-1 and TRBJ2-1; tentative D call: TRBD2 (5 bases). This CDR3 has 15 residues. Per the germline V gene, CDR1 is DFQATT and CDR2 is SNEGSKA (reference sequence). V lost 3 bases and J 5 bases, leaving 17 bases between the germline ends. Here the CDR3 DNA reads TGCAGTGCTAGCCCACTAGAAAGAATAGACAATGAGCAGTTCTTC. Translated: CSASPLERIDNEQFF.

Many counts were recorded for this clonotype. V is TRBV10-3 and J is TRBJ2-2; TRBD1 might be the D (5 bases). This CDR3 has 16 residues. Germline V gives CDR1 ENHRY, CDR2 SYGVKD. Trimming shortened V by 0 bases and J by 1 base, and 9 bases separated the two germline ends. CDR3: CAISESGQGNTGELFF. The DNA for the CDR3 is TGTGCCATCAGTGAGTCCGGGCAGGGGAACACCGGGGAGCTGTTTTTT.

This clonotype was counted many times. The rearrangement joins TRBV2 to TRBJ1-3; D unresolved. The CDR3 sequence is 13 residues long. Germline values: CDR1 SNHLY, CDR2 FYNNEI. V was cut by 5 bases and J by 3 bases, with 8 bases left in between. The CDR3 DNA is TGTGCCAGCAGTAAATCCTATGGAAACACCATATATTTT. Its translation is CASSKSYGNTIYF.

The table lists this clonotype with many counts. The chain links TRBV2 to TRBJ1-5; D remains unclear. The CDR3 contains 13 residues. Germline assignment: CDR1 SNHLY and CDR2 FYNNEI. V shed 6 bases and J shed 9 bases, with 15 bases lying between them. CDR3 protein: CASRAGTRGPQHF. The DNA of the CDR3 is TGTGCCAGCAGGGCGGGAACCCGGGGGCCCCAGCATTTT.

At least ten counts were recorded for this clonotype. The chain employs TRBV20-1 and TRBJ1-4; D not resolved. This CDR3 is built from 15 residues. The V gene lost 1 base and the J gene lost 3 bases, with 12 bases spanning the gap. The germline gives CDR1 DFQATT, CDR2 SNEGSKA (reference sequence). The CDR3 DNA follows: TGCAGTGCTAGAGGCAACGGGATATCTAATGAAAAACTGTTTTTT. This translates into CSARGNGISNEKLFF.

The table lists this clonotype with many counts. Written as DNA, the CDR3 is TGTGCCATCAGATCGGGGCCCCAAGAGACCCAGTACTTC. Translating it yields CAIRSGPQETQYF. This rearrangement joins TRBV10-3 to TRBJ2-5; possibly TRBD1 or TRBD2 for D (5 bases each). From germline, CDR1 is ENHRY and CDR2 SYGVKD. V lost 6 bases and J 1 base, leaving 9 bases between the germline ends. This CDR3 is 13 amino acids long.

The chain links TRBV20-1 to TRBJ2-7; no definite D call. V lost 0 bases and J 5 bases, leaving 17 bases between the germline ends. Germline V CDR1 and CDR2: DFQATT, SNEGSKA (reference sequence). The CDR3 is 15 amino acids. CDR3 bases: TGCAGTGCTAGAGATTTTCTCGGACCCCCCAACGAGCAGTACTTC. As protein: CSARDFLGPPNEQYF.

This clonotype was seen a handful of times. A read error may be the cause here, since a much bigger clone is one base away. The V gene is TRBV6-5, the J gene TRBJ2-3, with D unresolved. The CDR3 totals 14 residues. Per the germline V gene, CDR1 is MNHEY and CDR2 is SVGAGI. V was cut by 5 bases and J by 5 bases, with 14 bases left in between. The CDR3 loop is CASSPYISKDTQYF. CDR3 nucleotides: TGTGCCAGCAGTCCGTATATCTCCAAAGATACGCAGTATTTT.

This clonotype has at least ten counts. The chain combines TRBV5-1 with TRBJ2-2; D is undetermined. Trimming took off 0 bases at V and 5 bases at J, with 8 bases between the two ends. The CDR3 is 14 amino acids. Germline CDR1 SGHRS, CDR2 YFSETQ. The CDR3 loop reads CASSLEAGTGELFF. In DNA, the CDR3 is TGCGCCAGCAGCTTGGAGGCAGGAACCGGGGAGCTGTTTTTT.

This clonotype has at least ten counts. The chain couples TRBV5-1 to TRBJ2-5, with TRBD1 identical over 12 bases. Germline CDR1 SGHRS, CDR2 YFSETQ. J gave up 5 bases and V 4 bases, and 6 bases lay outside the gene matches. The CDR3 is made up of 15 amino acids. CDR3 protein: CASSAGTGGIETQYF. The CDR3 bases are TGCGCCAGCAGCGCCGGGACAGGGGGCATCGAGACCCAGTACTTC.

This clonotype was picked up many times. The chain recombines TRBV14 with TRBJ1-5; TRBD1 aligns across 7 bases. Germline trimming cut 4 bases from V and 2 bases from J; bases unmatched to any gene: 8. Germline lookup yields CDR1 SGHDN and CDR2 FVKESK. CDR3 length equals 16 residues. The CDR3 region has the DNA TGTGCCAGCAGCCTGGGACAGAGGAAGGGCAATCAGCCCCAGCATTTT. Protein sequence: CASSLGQRKGNQPQHF.

This clonotype was recorded many times. The V and J genes are TRBV10-3 and TRBJ1-1; possible D gene TRBD1, 6 bases. The germline V and J ends were trimmed by 4 bases and 3 bases, with 12 bases remaining between them. The CDR3 runs to 14 residues. Germline CDR1 reads ENHRY; CDR2 reads SYGVKD. The chain's CDR3 is CAISVGGKDTEAFF. DNA of the CDR3: TGTGCCATCAGTGTGGGGGGCAAGGACACTGAAGCTTTCTTT.

The rearrangement uses TRBV10-3 and TRBJ2-5, with TRBD2 as a possible D gene (6 bases). V was pared by 10 bases and J by 5 bases, with 11 bases between. The CDR3 sequence is 11 residues long. Germline assignment: CDR1 ENHRY and CDR2 SYGVKD. The CDR3 protein is CATGRGETQYF. CDR3 nucleotides: TGTGCCACAGGACGGGGGGAGACCCAGTACTTC.

In its sample, this clonotype was seen many times. The CDR3 bases are TGCGCCACCTCGGTAGTCAATGGCAATGAGCAGTTCTTC. Protein: CATSVVNGNEQFF. The rearrangement uses TRBV5-1 and TRBJ2-1; D unresolved. Germline loops: CDR1 SGHRS, CDR2 YFSETQ. Trimming removed 9 bases from V and 6 bases from J, with 16 bases in between. The length of the CDR3 is 13 residues. Full variable domain (missing parts from reference TRBV5-1 and TRBJ2-1): KAGVTQTPRYLIKTRGQQVTLSCSPISGHRSVSWYQQTPGQGLQFLFEYFSETQRNKGNFPGRFSGRQFSNSRSEMNVSTLELGDSALYLCATSVVNGNEQFFGPGTRLTVL.

In its sample, this clonotype was seen many times. The chain uses TRBV29-1 and TRBJ2-5; D possibly corresponds to TRBD2 (6 bases). This CDR3 is built from 16 residues. Germline V gives CDR1 SQVTM, CDR2 ANQGSEA. Trimming stripped 3 bases from V and 8 bases from J, with 25 bases between. The CDR3 region is CSVDRGLGGMAETQYF. The CDR3 DNA follows: TGCAGCGTTGATAGAGGTTTGGGCGGGATGGCGGAAACCCAGTACTTC.

This clonotype has at least ten counts. J is TRBJ2-1 and V is TRBV20-1; 7 bases agree with TRBD2. The CDR3 sequence is 15 residues long. Germline-derived CDR1 and CDR2 are DFQATT and SNEGSKA (reference sequence). CDR3 loop: CSGGQPGGSYNEQFF. The CDR3 nucleotides read TGCAGCGGGGGTCAGCCGGGGGGATCCTACAATGAGCAGTTCTTC.

This chain links TRBV5-6 with TRBJ2-1, with 8 bases aligning to TRBD2. V lost 0 bases and J lost 5; bases outside the gene matches: 10. The CDR3 is made up of 17 amino acids. Germline lookup yields CDR1 SGHDT and CDR2 YYEEEE. The CDR3 coding sequence is TGTGCCAGCAGCTTGGCCGTGGTAGCGGGGACTAACAATGAGCAGTTCTTC. Translation gives CASSLAVVAGTNNEQFF. The whole variable domain, remainder taken from reference TRBV5-6 and TRBJ2-1, is DAGVTQSPTHLIKTRGQQVTLRCSPKSGHDTVSWYQQALGQGPQFIFQYYEEEERQRGNFPDRFSGHQFPNYSSELNVNALLLGDSALYLCASSLAVVAGTNNEQFFGPGTRLTVL.

This clonotype was seen at least ten times. The chain joins TRBV29-1 to TRBJ2-3; D unresolved. V was shortened by 3 bases and J by 1 base, with 8 bases between the two germline ends. The CDR3 is made up of 13 amino acids. Per the germline V gene, CDR1 is SQVTM and CDR2 is ANQGSEA. CDR3 DNA sequence: TGCAGCGTTGACGCTGGGGGCACAGATACGCAGTATTTT. It encodes CSVDAGGTDTQYF.

This clonotype was found many times. The chain has TRBV5-1 and TRBJ2-3; TRBD2 might be the D (5 bases). Trimming left V 0 bases short and J 0 bases short, with 8 bases between. In germline, CDR1 is SGHRS, CDR2 YFSETQ. CDR3 length: 15 amino acids. The CDR3 region has the DNA TGCGCCAGCAGCTTGGATCCGGGAAGCACAGATACGCAGTATTTT. Protein product: CASSLDPGSTDTQYF.

This clonotype was detected many times. The CDR3 DNA is TGCGCCAGCAGCCCAACAGGAGACCAAGAGACCCAGTACTTC. Encoded protein: CASSPTGDQETQYF. This chain joins TRBV5-1 and TRBJ2-5; D perhaps matches TRBD1 (5 bases). Germline V gene data show CDR1 as SGHRS and CDR2 as YFSETQ. The CDR3 has 14 residues. Deletions cut 4 bases from V and 0 bases from J, with 10 bases between.